The rows below give T cell receptor beta chains drawn from one sample of a study of T cell repertoires in cytomegalovirus infection. TCRdb reprocessed the reads with MiXCR, giving one entry per CDR3 protein. The repertoire holds more than 250,000 distinct CDR3 sequences, with around 25% as singletons. These receptors are not linked to any known antigen. The input for sequencing was cultured PBMCs, taken from culture after CMV antigen stimulation. Receptor source: a human donor in good health (CMV status not recorded). Some clones in this sample may be carry-over from other donors' samples. The CDR3 runs from the conserved cysteine through the conserved F or W. D genes are given only for firm matches. Not all rows give a size; the values are once, few, many and, for expanded clones, a class.

abundance: many
d_gene: .
v_gene: TRBV7-2
j_gene: TRBJ2-7
CDR3aa: CASSLGVPPYEQYF
CDR3nt: TGTGCCAGCAGCTTAGGCGTGCCCCCCTACGAGCAGTACTTC

abundance: .
d_gene: TRBD2
v_gene: TRBV13
j_gene: TRBJ2-1
CDR3aa: CASSLQPSGAYNEQFF
CDR3nt: TGTGCCAGCAGCCTGCAGCCTAGCGGGGCCTACAATGAGCAGTTCTTC

abundance: .
d_gene: .
v_gene: TRBV15
j_gene: TRBJ1-1
CDR3aa: CTTSRDYDTNTEAFF
CDR3nt: TGTACCACCAGCAGAGATTATGACACGAACACTGAAGCTTTCTTT

abundance: .
d_gene: TRBD2
v_gene: TRBV7-9
j_gene: TRBJ2-1
CDR3aa: CASNQGLAGVRGEQFF
CDR3nt: TGTGCCAGCAACCAAGGACTAGCGGGAGTTCGGGGAGAGCAGTTCTTC

abundance: few
d_gene: .
v_gene: TRBV7-2
j_gene: TRBJ2-5
CDR3aa: CASSFQDSQETQYF
CDR3nt: TGTGCCAGCAGCTTTCAGGACTCCCAAGAGACCCAGTACTTC

abundance: few
d_gene: TRBD2
v_gene: TRBV11-3
j_gene: TRBJ2-5
CDR3aa: CASSGKPGLAGGLYETQYF
CDR3nt: TGTGCCAGCAGCGGGAAACCGGGACTAGCGGGAGGGCTATACGAGACCCAGTACTTC

abundance: few
d_gene: .
v_gene: TRBV7-2
j_gene: TRBJ1-2
CDR3aa: CASSLRAYGYTF
CDR3nt: TGTGCCAGCAGCTTACGGGCCTATGGCTACACCTTC

abundance: .
d_gene: .
v_gene: TRBV7-8
j_gene: TRBJ2-3
CDR3aa: CASSAVGGGLHTQYF
CDR3nt: TGTGCCAGCAGCGCCGTGGGGGGCGGTCTCCATACGCAGTATTTT

abundance: .
d_gene: .
v_gene: TRBV29-1
j_gene: TRBJ2-3
CDR3aa: CSVAENTQYF
CDR3nt: TGCAGCGTCGCTGAGAATACGCAGTATTTT

abundance: .
d_gene: TRBD2
v_gene: TRBV29-1
j_gene: TRBJ2-3
CDR3aa: CSVAGLAGGTDTQYF
CDR3nt: TGCAGCGTGGCCGGACTAGCGGGAGGGACAGATACGCAGTATTTT

abundance: .
d_gene: .
v_gene: TRBV6-5
j_gene: TRBJ1-2
CDR3aa: CASSYSLLPNYGYTF
CDR3nt: TGTGCCAGCAGTTACTCCCTTCTACCCAACTATGGCTACACCTTC

abundance: .
d_gene: .
v_gene: TRBV2
j_gene: TRBJ1-4
CDR3aa: CASETEKLFF
CDR3nt: TGTGCCAGCGAAACCGAAAAACTGTTTTTT

abundance: many
d_gene: TRBD1
v_gene: TRBV7-2
j_gene: TRBJ2-3
CDR3aa: CASSKKPGQGAQADTQYF
CDR3nt: TGTGCCAGCAGCAAGAAACCGGGACAGGGGGCGCAAGCAGATACGCAGTATTTT

abundance: .
d_gene: TRBD1
v_gene: TRBV5-1
j_gene: TRBJ2-3
CDR3aa: CASSSGTGGADTQYF
CDR3nt: TGCGCCAGCAGCTCCGGGACAGGGGGCGCAGATACGCAGTATTTT

abundance: .
d_gene: TRBD1
v_gene: TRBV7-2
j_gene: TRBJ1-4
CDR3aa: CASSPDPGQGRGKLFF
CDR3nt: TGTGCCAGCAGCCCGGATCCGGGACAGGGGAGGGGAAAACTGTTTTTT

abundance: many
d_gene: .
v_gene: TRBV6-6
j_gene: TRBJ2-7
CDR3aa: CASSYGVSYEQYF
CDR3nt: TGTGCCAGCAGTTACGGAGTCTCCTACGAGCAGTACTTC

abundance: .
d_gene: TRBD1
v_gene: TRBV19
j_gene: TRBJ1-5
CDR3aa: CASNTFGTGNQPQHF
CDR3nt: TGTGCCAGTAATACTTTCGGGACAGGCAATCAGCCCCAGCATTTT

abundance: few
d_gene: TRBD1
v_gene: TRBV7-6
j_gene: TRBJ2-1
CDR3aa: CASSLETGTYNEQFF
CDR3nt: TGTGCCAGCAGCTTGGAGACAGGGACCTACAATGAGCAGTTCTTC

abundance: many
d_gene: .
v_gene: TRBV7-8
j_gene: TRBJ2-2
CDR3aa: CASSLGGPRELFF
CDR3nt: TGTGCCAGCAGCTTAGGGGGGCCTAGGGAGCTGTTTTTT

abundance: few
d_gene: .
v_gene: TRBV6-2/TRBV6-3
j_gene: TRBJ1-2
CDR3aa: CASSYSIQGMTNTF
CDR3nt: TGTGCCAGCAGTTACTCGATCCAGGGGATGACGAACACCTTC

abundance: many
d_gene: .
v_gene: TRBV27
j_gene: TRBJ1-6
CDR3aa: CASSLGRSSYNSPLHF
CDR3nt: TGTGCCAGCAGTTTAGGCAGGAGCTCCTATAATTCACCCCTCCACTTT

abundance: few
d_gene: TRBD2
v_gene: TRBV10-2
j_gene: TRBJ2-7
CDR3aa: CASSVRAGGRAYEQYF
CDR3nt: TGCGCCAGCAGTGTCCGAGCGGGAGGGCGGGCCTACGAGCAGTACTTC

abundance: .
d_gene: .
v_gene: TRBV6-2/TRBV6-3
j_gene: TRBJ1-1
CDR3aa: CASSSAKILNTEAFF
CDR3nt: TGTGCCAGCAGTTCGGCCAAGATTCTTAACACTGAAGCTTTCTTT

abundance: once
d_gene: TRBD1
v_gene: TRBV2
j_gene: TRBJ1-5
CDR3aa: CASSEEQGAGQPQHF
CDR3nt: TGTGCCAGCAGTGAGGAACAGGGGGCGGGTCAGCCCCAGCATTTT

abundance: .
d_gene: TRBD2
v_gene: TRBV29-1
j_gene: TRBJ2-3
CDR3aa: CSVEASGASTDTQYF
CDR3nt: TGCAGCGTTGAGGCTAGCGGAGCTAGCACAGATACGCAGTATTTT

abundance: many
d_gene: .
v_gene: TRBV27
j_gene: TRBJ1-5
CDR3aa: CASSLSEYSNQPQHF
CDR3nt: TGTGCCAGCAGTTTATCGGAATATAGCAATCAGCCCCAGCATTTT

abundance: once
d_gene: TRBD1
v_gene: TRBV19
j_gene: TRBJ1-1
CDR3aa: CASSETGGSTIVNTEAFF
CDR3nt: TGTGCCAGTAGTGAGACAGGGGGAAGCACGATCGTGAACACTGAAGCTTTCTTT

abundance: few
d_gene: .
v_gene: TRBV29-1
j_gene: TRBJ2-2
CDR3aa: CSVRETGELFF
CDR3nt: TGCAGCGTTCGGGAGACCGGGGAGCTGTTTTTT

abundance: many
d_gene: TRBD1
v_gene: TRBV7-2
j_gene: TRBJ2-7
CDR3aa: CASSRQGTDHYEQYF
CDR3nt: TGTGCCAGCAGCAGACAGGGCACGGATCACTACGAGCAGTACTTC

abundance: few
d_gene: TRBD1
v_gene: TRBV5-4
j_gene: TRBJ2-4
CDR3aa: CASSSPGQQNIQYF
CDR3nt: TGTGCCAGCAGCTCACCGGGACAGCAAAACATTCAGTACTTC

abundance: .
d_gene: .
v_gene: TRBV28
j_gene: TRBJ2-4
CDR3aa: CASSLRTGDKNIQYF
CDR3nt: TGTGCCAGCAGTTTAAGGACTGGGGACAAAAACATTCAGTACTTC

abundance: few
d_gene: .
v_gene: TRBV2
j_gene: TRBJ2-3
CDR3aa: CASSARQNTDTQYF
CDR3nt: TGTGCCAGCAGTGCGCGGCAGAACACAGATACGCAGTATTTT

abundance: many
d_gene: .
v_gene: TRBV12-3/TRBV12-4
j_gene: TRBJ1-1
CDR3aa: CASSITTASEAFF
CDR3nt: TGTGCCAGCAGTATCACAACGGCCTCTGAAGCTTTCTTT

abundance: .
d_gene: .
v_gene: TRBV19
j_gene: TRBJ1-5
CDR3aa: CASTSTGRVNQPQHF
CDR3nt: TGTGCCAGTACCTCTACGGGACGGGTAAATCAGCCCCAGCATTTT